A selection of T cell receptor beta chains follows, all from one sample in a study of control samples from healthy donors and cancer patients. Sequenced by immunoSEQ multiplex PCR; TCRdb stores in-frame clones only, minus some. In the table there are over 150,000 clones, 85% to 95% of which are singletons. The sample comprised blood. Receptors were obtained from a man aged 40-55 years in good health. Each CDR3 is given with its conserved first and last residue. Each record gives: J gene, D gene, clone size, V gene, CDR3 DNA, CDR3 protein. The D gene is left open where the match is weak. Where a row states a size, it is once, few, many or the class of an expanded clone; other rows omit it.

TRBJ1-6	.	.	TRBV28	TGTGCCAGCAGTTCCCCACAGACAATCAATTCACCCCTCCACTTT	CASSSPQTINSPLHF
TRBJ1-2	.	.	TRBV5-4	TGTGCCAGCAGCTTGCAGGTAACCTATGGCTACACCTTC	CASSLQVTYGYTF
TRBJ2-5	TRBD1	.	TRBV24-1	TGTGCCACCAGTGACCTGGGACAGGGCGGAGGAGAGACCCAGTACTTC	CATSDLGQGGGETQYF
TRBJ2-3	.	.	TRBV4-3	TGCGCCAGCAGCCAAGATCGGCGGGGTCTCACAGATACGCAGTATTTT	CASSQDRRGLTDTQYF
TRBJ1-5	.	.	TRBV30	TGTGCCTGGAGTGTGGGGGGGACGAGCAATCAGCCCCAGCATTTT	CAWSVGGTSNQPQHF
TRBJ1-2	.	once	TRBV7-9	TGTGCCAGCAGCCGCCGCGAGGGGTTGGGCTATGGCTACACCTTC	CASSRREGLGYGYTF
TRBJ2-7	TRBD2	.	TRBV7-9	TGTGCCAGCAGCTTAGGCAGCGGGGGCTCCTCCTACGAGCAGTACTTC	CASSLGSGGSSYEQYF
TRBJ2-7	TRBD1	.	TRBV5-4	TGTGCCAGCAGCTACCGACAGGGCCGGGAGCAGTACTTC	CASSYRQGREQYF
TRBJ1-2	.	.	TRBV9	TGTGCCAGCAGCGTAGGGGGGGCGGCCGACTATGGCTACACCTTC	CASSVGGAADYGYTF
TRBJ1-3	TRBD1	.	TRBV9	TGTGCCAGCAGCAAAGGGGGCCTGGGAAACACCATATATTTT	CASSKGGLGNTIYF
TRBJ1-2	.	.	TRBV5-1	TGCGCCAGCAGCTTGGGAGGCTTAGCTAACTATGGCTACACCTTC	CASSLGGLANYGYTF
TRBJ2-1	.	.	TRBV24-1	TGTGCCACCAGTGGATTCCGGACAGAATTCAATGAGCAGTTCTTC	CATSGFRTEFNEQFF
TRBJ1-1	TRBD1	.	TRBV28	TGTGCCAGCAGTTCCACCGGGACAGGGTACACTGAAGCTTTCTTT	CASSSTGTGYTEAFF
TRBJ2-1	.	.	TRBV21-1	TGTGCCAGCAGCCCGACCCGACTAGGCCGGTGGTCCTACAATGAGCAGTTCTTC	CASSPTRLGRWSYNEQFF
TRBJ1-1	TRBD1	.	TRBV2	TGTGCCATCGACAGGGCGGCTGAAGCTTTCTTT	CAIDRAAEAFF
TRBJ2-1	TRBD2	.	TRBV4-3	TGCGCCAGCAGCCAAGTGACTAGCGGATACAATGAGCAGTTCTTC	CASSQVTSGYNEQFF
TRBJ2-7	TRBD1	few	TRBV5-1	TGCGCCAGCAGCATGCGAGCCGGGACAGGGAACGAGCAGTACTTC	CASSMRAGTGNEQYF
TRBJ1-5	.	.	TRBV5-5	TGTGCCAGCAGCCCGACAGTCTCCGGTCAGCCCCAGCATTTT	CASSPTVSGQPQHF
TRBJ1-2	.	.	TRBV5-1	TGCGCCAGCAGCTTGGATACAGGGTTTGATGGCTACACCTTC	CASSLDTGFDGYTF
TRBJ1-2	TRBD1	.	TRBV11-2	TGTGCCAGCACCCTAGGGGTAGGGACAGGGGGCAATGGCTACACCTTC	CASTLGVGTGGNGYTF
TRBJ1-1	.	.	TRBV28	TGTGCCAGCAGTTCCAAGCGGCGGGGCAGAGCTTTCTTT	CASSSKRRGRAFF
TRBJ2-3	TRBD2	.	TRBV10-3	TGTGCCATCAGTGACCCTAGCGGAAGCACAGATACGCAGTATTTT	CAISDPSGSTDTQYF
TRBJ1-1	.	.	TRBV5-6	TGTGCCAGCAGCTTGCGCCTGTCAAACACTGAAGCTTTCTTT	CASSLRLSNTEAFF
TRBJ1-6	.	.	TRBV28	TGTGCCAGCAGTTTAGTCCAGGGGATTTATAATTCACCCCTCCACTTT	CASSLVQGIYNSPLHF
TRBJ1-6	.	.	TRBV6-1	TGTGCCAGCAGTGTGGCCGGGAGTCTCTATAATTCACCCCTCCACTTT	CASSVAGSLYNSPLHF
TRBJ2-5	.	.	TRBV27	TGTGCCAGCAGCCTAAGAGGAGGGGGGTCCAGAGAGACCCAGTACTTC	CASSLRGGGSRETQYF
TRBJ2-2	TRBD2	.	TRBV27	TGTGCCAGCAGTTTAACTAGCGGGGGCCCAAACACCGGGGAGCTGTTTTTT	CASSLTSGGPNTGELFF
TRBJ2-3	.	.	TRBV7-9	TGTGCCAGCAGCCGTCCCGGGACACAAACAGATACGCAGTATTTT	CASSRPGTQTDTQYF
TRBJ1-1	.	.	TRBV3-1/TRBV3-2	TGTGCCAGCAGACTAACAGGGAACACTGAAGCTTTCTTT	CASRLTGNTEAFF
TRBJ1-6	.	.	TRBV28	TGTGCCAGCTCTTACCTATCCGGGACACTTTATTCACCCCTCCACTTT	CASSYLSGTLYSPLHF
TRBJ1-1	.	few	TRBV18	TGTGCCAGCTCACCACAGGGGAACACTGAAGCTTTCTTT	CASSPQGNTEAFF
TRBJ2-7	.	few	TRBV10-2	TGCGCCAGCAGTGAGGCAGGGCTTGCCTACGAGCAGTACTTC	CASSEAGLAYEQYF
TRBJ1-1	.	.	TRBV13	TGTGCCAGCAGCTTAGGGACCAGTGGGTTTGGGGTCCAGGGCCCGAACACTGAAGCTTTCTTT	CASSLGTSGFGVQGPNTEAFF
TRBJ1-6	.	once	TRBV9	TGTGCCAGCAGCTCAAAGATGGGGTCACCCCTCCACTTT	CASSSKMGSPLHF
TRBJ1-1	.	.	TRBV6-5	TGTGCCAGCAGTTACTCGTCGGCCGGAGGCACTGAAGCTTTCTTT	CASSYSSAGGTEAFF
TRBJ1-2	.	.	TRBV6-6	TGTGCCAGCAGACCTACAGGGACGGAGGGCTACACCTTC	CASRPTGTEGYTF
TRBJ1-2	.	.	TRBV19	TGTGCCAGTAGATATGACGCTACTAACTATGGCTACACCTTC	CASRYDATNYGYTF
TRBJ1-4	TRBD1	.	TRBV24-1	TGTGCCACCAGCTCGGGACAGGGAGATGAAAAACTGTTTTTT	CATSSGQGDEKLFF
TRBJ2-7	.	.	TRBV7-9	TGTGCCAGCAGCGTCTCCTACGAGCAGTACTTC	CASSVSYEQYF
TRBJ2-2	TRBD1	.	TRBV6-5	TGTGCCAGCAGTCGAAGACAGGGCAACACCGGGGAGCTGTTTTTT	CASSRRQGNTGELFF
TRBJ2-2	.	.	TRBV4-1	TGCGCCAGCAGCCGTCCCGGGACCGGGAACACCGGGGAGCTGTTTTTT	CASSRPGTGNTGELFF
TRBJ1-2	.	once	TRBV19	TGTGCCAGTAGTCCGGGGGCACCTGGCCTCTATGGCTACACCTTC	CASSPGAPGLYGYTF
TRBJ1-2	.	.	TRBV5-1	TGCGCCAGCAGCTTGGATGGGGCTGGCGGCTACACCTTC	CASSLDGAGGYTF
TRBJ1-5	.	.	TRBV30	TGTGCCTGGAGTGTAGGGCAGGGACCCCCCAATCAGCCCCAGCATTTT	CAWSVGQGPPNQPQHF
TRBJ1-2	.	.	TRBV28	TGTGCCAGCTCGGCAGGGTTTTCTGGGGGCTACACCTTC	CASSAGFSGGYTF
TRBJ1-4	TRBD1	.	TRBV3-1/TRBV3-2	TGTGCCAGCAGCCCCGGCGGGGGGACAGGAAAACTGTTTTTT	CASSPGGGTGKLFF
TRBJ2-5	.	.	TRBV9	TGTGCCAGCAGCGTAGCCGGGGGGCCCGGGGAGACCCAGTACTTC	CASSVAGGPGETQYF
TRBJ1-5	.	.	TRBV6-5	TGTGCCAGCAGATCAGACAGGACTAGCAATCAGCCCCAGCATTTT	CASRSDRTSNQPQHF
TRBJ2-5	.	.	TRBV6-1	TGTGCCAGCAGTGAAGGGGTTCTGGAGACCCAGTACTTC	CASSEGVLETQYF